The TCR beta chain described here comes from a study of a mutant IDH1 vaccine in newly diagnosed glioma. Study details: Vaccine administration was initiated 4-6 weeks following radiotherapy alone, or with temozolomide cycles. Of treated patients, about 60% were men and approximately 40% women, averaging around 42 years.

TCRdb's copy holds only in-frame clones and misses some; the assay was immunoSEQ multiplex PCR. Altogether 110,000 or so clones are present, roughly 90% being singletons, with the ten largest covering 0.6% to 0.75%. A word on this clone: Its cognate antigen is unknown.

Time point reported: week 11, during vaccination. Every single dose of the vaccine, 300 ug of mutant IDH1 20-mer peptide, came with topical imiquimod. The CDR3 is 14 amino acids. Germline assignment: CDR1 SEHNR and CDR2 FQNEAQ (reference sequence). Trimming took 1 base from V and 1 from J, leaving 8 bases between them. Findings of the study overall: Any relationship between pseudoprogression and changes in top peripheral T cell clonotypes seemed absent.

The sequencing used PBMCs, collected from a glioma patient whose treatment included an IDH1 peptide vaccine. The sequence was collected from a woman between 50 and 59 years old with glioma. The V and J genes are TRBV7-9 and TRBJ2-7; tentatively, D is TRBD2 (5 bases). The CDR3, as DNA: TGTGCCAGCAGCTTAGGAGGACTTTCCTACGAGCAGTACTTC. Its translation is CASSLGGLSYEQYF.